This is a list of T cell receptor beta chains from one sample in a study of cytomegalovirus exposure and HLA in healthy donors. Sequenced by immunoSEQ multiplex PCR; TCRdb stores in-frame clones only, minus some. The data show 100,000 or so clones, around 74% seen once. Specimen: PBMCs. The receptors stem from a male donor in good health and CMV-seropositive. Both conserved end residues are part of each CDR3. D genes are given only for firm matches. Clone sizes are given selectively: once, few, many, or a class where the clone is expanded.

clone_size,j_call,v_call,d_call,cdr3_nt,cdr3_aa
NA,TRBJ1-1,TRBV28,TRBD1,TGTGCCAGCAGTTTATCCACCCCACAGGGGGGAAACACTGAAGCTTTCTTT,CASSLSTPQGGNTEAFF
NA,TRBJ2-1,TRBV4-2,NA,TGTGCCAGCAGCCAAGTTAGTCTCTCATCCACCTACAATGAGCAGTTCTTC,CASSQVSLSSTYNEQFF
once,TRBJ1-2,TRBV9,TRBD1,TGTGCCAGCAGCGTAGGACAGGGGAACTATGGCTACACCTTC,CASSVGQGNYGYTF
NA,TRBJ2-5,TRBV5-4,NA,TGTGCCAGCAGCTTGGGGGGGGTACGACCGACCCAGTACTTC,CASSLGGVRPTQYF
few,TRBJ1-6,TRBV11-2,TRBD1,TGTGCCAGCAGCCTCGGGACAGAGAATTCACCCCTCCACTTT,CASSLGTENSPLHF
NA,TRBJ1-2,TRBV14,NA,TGTGCCAGCAGCCACCACCCGGACAGTTCCTATGGCTACACCTTC,CASSHHPDSSYGYTF
few,TRBJ1-4,TRBV4-1,TRBD1,TGCGCCAGCAGCCACCGGACAGGGGGCGGAAAACTGTTTTTT,CASSHRTGGGKLFF
NA,TRBJ2-5,TRBV30,TRBD1,TGTGCCTGCCTTCAGGGGGACCAAGAGACCCAGTACTTC,CACLQGDQETQYF
once,TRBJ1-4,TRBV6-6,TRBD1,TGTGCCAGCAGACCAGACAGGGCCGGGGAAAAACTGTTTTTT,CASRPDRAGEKLFF
once,TRBJ1-2,TRBV30,NA,TGTGCCTGGCTAAAATACTATGGCTACACCTTC,CAWLKYYGYTF